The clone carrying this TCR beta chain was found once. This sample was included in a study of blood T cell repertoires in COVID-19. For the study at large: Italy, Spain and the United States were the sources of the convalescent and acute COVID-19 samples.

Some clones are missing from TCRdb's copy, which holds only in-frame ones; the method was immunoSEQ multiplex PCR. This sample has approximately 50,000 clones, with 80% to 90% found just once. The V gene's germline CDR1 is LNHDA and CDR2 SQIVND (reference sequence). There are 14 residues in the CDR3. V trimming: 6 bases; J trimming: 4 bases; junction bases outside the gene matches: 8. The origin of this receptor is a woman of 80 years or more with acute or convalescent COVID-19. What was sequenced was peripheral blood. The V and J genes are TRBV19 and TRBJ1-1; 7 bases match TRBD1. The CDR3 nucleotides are TGTGCCAGTAGAAGGACAGGCCTCGGCACTGAAGCTTTCTTT. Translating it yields CASRRTGLGTEAFF.